These T cell receptor beta chains were read from a single sample in a study of T-cell reconstitution after alpha-beta-depleted transplantation in children. TCRdb re-called the PCR reads with MiXCR, one entry per CDR3 protein. Here the sample spans several thousand distinct CDR3 sequences, 8.5% to 9.5% being singletons. The sample in question was PBMCs, mostly from graft donor cells, obtained 180 days after TCRalphabeta/CD19-depleted stem cell transplant. The receptors stem from a male patient between 2 and 9 years old who had a stem cell transplant for acute lymphoblastic leukemia, so the T cells may come from the graft donor. Each CDR3 is given with its conserved first and last residue. A D gene is named only where the DNA matches it firmly. The listing skips clone size in some rows; elsewhere it reads once, few, many or a size class.

TGTGCCAGCAGCTTTGAGGTGGGTGAGCAGTTCTTC	CASSFEVGEQFF	12	-	TRBV7-9	many	TRBJ2-1
TGCAGTGCTAGGGACCCCCGATTAGCGACTAGCACAGATACGCAGTATTTT	CSARDPRLATSTDTQYF	17	-	TRBV20-1	medium-sized	TRBJ2-3
TGTGCCAGCAGCTTGGACAGGGGAACCTACGAGCAGTACTTC	CASSLDRGTYEQYF	14	TRBD1	TRBV13	many	TRBJ2-7
TGTGCCAGCAGTTTAAGGGCGGGAGGCGAGTATGAGCAGTTCTTC	CASSLRAGGEYEQFF	15	TRBD2	TRBV12-3/TRBV12-4	medium-sized	TRBJ2-1
TGTGCCAGCAGCTTGGTGGCGGGAGTGCTGTTTTTT	CASSLVAGVLFF	12	TRBD2	TRBV7-9	many	TRBJ2-2
TGTGCCTGGACTTTCGCTATACCGGGACTAGCGGGCCCGCCGGGAGCCTACGAGCAGTACTTC	CAWTFAIPGLAGPPGAYEQYF	21	TRBD2	TRBV30	-	TRBJ2-7
TGTGCCAGCAGTTTAGGTTCTGAGACCGGGGAGCTGTTTTTT	CASSLGSETGELFF	14	-	TRBV12-3/TRBV12-4	many	TRBJ2-2
TGTGCCAGTAGTATAACCGGGGATCAGCCCCAGCATTTT	CASSITGDQPQHF	13	-	TRBV19	many	TRBJ1-5
TGTGCCAGCAGTGAGGGCCCAGATACGCAGTATTTT	CASSEGPDTQYF	12	-	TRBV2	many	TRBJ2-3
TGTGCCAGCAATCAAGCCGGGACAGGTAATGAAAAACTGTTTTTT	CASNQAGTGNEKLFF	15	TRBD1	TRBV28	medium-sized	TRBJ1-4
TGTGCCAGCAGCTTAGAATCCGGCCCCACCGGGGAGCTGTTTTTT	CASSLESGPTGELFF	15	-	TRBV11-3	medium-sized	TRBJ2-2
TGCGCCAGCAGCTTACAGGGTTTCGGCTACGAGCAGTACTTC	CASSLQGFGYEQYF	14	-	TRBV5-1	medium-sized	TRBJ2-7
TGTGCCAGCAGTTACTCGACTAGCGGCCACGAGGAGACCCAGTACTTC	CASSYSTSGHEETQYF	16	TRBD2	TRBV6-5	medium-sized	TRBJ2-5